This TCR beta chain was recovered during a study of blood T cell repertoires in COVID-19. The assay was immunoSEQ multiplex PCR, and TCRdb's table has in-frame clones only and misses some. The sample lists nearly 40,000 clones, 75% to 90% seen once, with roughly 15% in the top ten. The CDR3 runs 15 residues. Germline lookup yields CDR1 DFQATT and CDR2 SNEGSKA (reference sequence). The ends lost 3 bases at V and 4 bases at J; junction bases unmatched: 7. In this sample, this clone turned up a few times. The gene calls are TRBV20-1 and TRBJ2-3, with 10 bases identical to TRBD2. The sample comprised peripheral blood. This receptor was identified in a man between 50 and 59 years old with active or convalescent COVID-19. In nucleotides, the CDR3 is TGCAGTGCTAGTTTGCCTAGCGGGGGCGCAGATACGCAGTATTTT. It specifies CSASLPSGGADTQYF.